This paragraph reports one TCR beta chain. This CDR3 spans 15 amino acids. Unmatched junction bases numbered 5, after V lost 2 bases and J lost 6 bases. The germline V gene encodes CDR1 SGHTA and CDR2 FQGNSA. This entry comes from a study of sequential checkpoint blockade in melanoma. Here immunoSEQ multiplex PCR was the method, and the copy in TCRdb shows in-frame clones only, minus some. The sample includes just over 9,000 clones, around three fifths of them seen just once. Sample treatment: randomized to nivolumab then ipilimumab (arm A) or the reverse (arm B). From thawed PBMCs, live CD3+CD8+ cells negative for CD19 and CD56 were sorted.

The origin of this receptor is a human donor with melanoma. The specimen was CD8+ T cells sorted from blood (inferred from file names), collected from a patient given nivolumab and ipilimumab in sequence. V usage is TRBV7-2 and J usage is TRBJ1-4; 8 bases match TRBD1. The DNA for the CDR3 is TGTGCCAGCAGCTTAATTGGACAGGGATATGAAAAACTGTTTTTT. This sequence encodes CASSLIGQGYEKLFF.